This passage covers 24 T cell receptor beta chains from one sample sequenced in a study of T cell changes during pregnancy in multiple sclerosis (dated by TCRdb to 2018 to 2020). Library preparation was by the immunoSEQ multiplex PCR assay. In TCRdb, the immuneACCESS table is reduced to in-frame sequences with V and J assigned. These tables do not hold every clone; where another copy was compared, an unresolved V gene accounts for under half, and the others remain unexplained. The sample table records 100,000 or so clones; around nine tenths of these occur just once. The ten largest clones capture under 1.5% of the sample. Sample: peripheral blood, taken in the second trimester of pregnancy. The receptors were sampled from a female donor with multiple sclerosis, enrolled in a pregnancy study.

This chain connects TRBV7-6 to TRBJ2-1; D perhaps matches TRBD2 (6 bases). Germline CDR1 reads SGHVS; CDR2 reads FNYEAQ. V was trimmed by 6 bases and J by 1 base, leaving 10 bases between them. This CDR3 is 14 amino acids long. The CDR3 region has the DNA TGTGCCAGCAGTGCGGGGAATTCCTACAATGAGCAGTTCTTC. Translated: CASSAGNSYNEQFF.

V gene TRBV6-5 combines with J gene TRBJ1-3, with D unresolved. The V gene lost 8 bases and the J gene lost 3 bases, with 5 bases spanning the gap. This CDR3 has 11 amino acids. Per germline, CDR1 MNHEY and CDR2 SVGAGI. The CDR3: CASGRGNTIYF. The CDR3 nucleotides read TGTGCCAGCGGCCGTGGAAACACCATATATTTT.

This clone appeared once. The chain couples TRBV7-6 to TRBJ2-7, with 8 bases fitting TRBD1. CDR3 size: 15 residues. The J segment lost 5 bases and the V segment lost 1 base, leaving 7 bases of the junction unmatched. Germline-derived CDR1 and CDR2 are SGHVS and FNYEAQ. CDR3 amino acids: CASSLVAGQGHEQYF. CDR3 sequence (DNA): TGTGCCAGCAGCTTAGTGGCAGGACAGGGCCACGAGCAGTACTTC.

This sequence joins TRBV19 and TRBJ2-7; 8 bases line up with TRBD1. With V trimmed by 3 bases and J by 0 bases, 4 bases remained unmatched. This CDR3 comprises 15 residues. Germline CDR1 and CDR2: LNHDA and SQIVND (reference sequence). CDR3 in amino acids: CASSMTGQASYEQYF. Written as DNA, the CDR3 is TGTGCCAGTAGTATGACGGGACAGGCCTCCTACGAGCAGTACTTC.

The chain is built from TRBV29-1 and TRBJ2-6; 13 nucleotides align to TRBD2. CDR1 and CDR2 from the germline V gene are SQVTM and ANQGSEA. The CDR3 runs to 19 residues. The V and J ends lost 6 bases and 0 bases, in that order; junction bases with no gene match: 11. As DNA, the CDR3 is TGCAGCGTCTCCGGGACTAGCGGGGCCCCCAGCTCTGGGGCCAACGTCCTGACTTTC. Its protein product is CSVSGTSGAPSSGANVLTF.

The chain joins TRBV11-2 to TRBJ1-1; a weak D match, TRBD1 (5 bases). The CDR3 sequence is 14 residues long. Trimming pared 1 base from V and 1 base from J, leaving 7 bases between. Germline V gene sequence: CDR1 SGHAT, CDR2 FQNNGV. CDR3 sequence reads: CASSLGGGNTEAFF. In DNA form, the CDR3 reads TGTGCCAGCAGCTTAGGGGGGGGGAACACTGAAGCTTTCTTT.

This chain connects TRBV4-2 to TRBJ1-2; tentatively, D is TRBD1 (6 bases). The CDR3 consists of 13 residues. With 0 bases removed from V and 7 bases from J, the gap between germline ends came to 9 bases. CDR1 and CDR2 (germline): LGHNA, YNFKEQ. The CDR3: CASSQDRGAGYTF. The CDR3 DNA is TGTGCCAGCAGCCAAGACAGGGGCGCTGGCTACACCTTC.

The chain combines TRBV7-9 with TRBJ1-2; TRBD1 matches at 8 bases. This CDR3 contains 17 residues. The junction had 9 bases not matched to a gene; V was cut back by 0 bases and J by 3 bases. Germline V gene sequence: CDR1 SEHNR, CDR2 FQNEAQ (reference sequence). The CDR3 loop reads CASSLAGQVLVDYGYTF. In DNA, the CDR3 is TGTGCCAGCAGCTTAGCGGGACAGGTCTTAGTTGACTATGGCTACACCTTC.

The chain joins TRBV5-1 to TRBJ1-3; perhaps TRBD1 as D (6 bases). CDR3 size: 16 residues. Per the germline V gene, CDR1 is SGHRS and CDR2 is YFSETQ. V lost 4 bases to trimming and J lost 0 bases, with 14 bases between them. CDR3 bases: TGCGCCAGCAGCCGGACAGCCATGAGCTCTGGAAACACCATATATTTT. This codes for CASSRTAMSSGNTIYF.

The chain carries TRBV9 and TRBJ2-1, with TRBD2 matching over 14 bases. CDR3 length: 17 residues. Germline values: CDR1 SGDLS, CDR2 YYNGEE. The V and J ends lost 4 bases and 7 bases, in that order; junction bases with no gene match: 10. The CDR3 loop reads CASSLGGTSGRSNEQFF. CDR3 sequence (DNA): TGTGCCAGCAGCCTCGGGGGGACTAGCGGGAGATCAAATGAGCAGTTCTTC.

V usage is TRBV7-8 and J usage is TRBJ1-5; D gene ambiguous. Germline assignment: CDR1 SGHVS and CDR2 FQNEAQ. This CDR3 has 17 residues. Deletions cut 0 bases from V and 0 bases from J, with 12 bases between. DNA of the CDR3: TGTGCCAGCAGCTTAGCTGAGATTCTCCATAGCAATCAGCCCCAGCATTTT. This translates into CASSLAEILHSNQPQHF.

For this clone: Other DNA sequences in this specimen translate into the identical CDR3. CDR3 sequence reads: CASSLGASSGNTIYF. CDR3 in DNA: TGTGCCAGCAGTTTAGGGGCCTCCTCTGGAAACACCATATATTTT. This chain links TRBV27 with TRBJ1-3; D perhaps matches TRBD1 (5 bases). This CDR3 region has 15 residues. V dropped 2 bases and J dropped 0 bases, with 8 bases sitting between them. Germline CDR1 is MNHEY and CDR2 is SMNVEV (reference sequence).

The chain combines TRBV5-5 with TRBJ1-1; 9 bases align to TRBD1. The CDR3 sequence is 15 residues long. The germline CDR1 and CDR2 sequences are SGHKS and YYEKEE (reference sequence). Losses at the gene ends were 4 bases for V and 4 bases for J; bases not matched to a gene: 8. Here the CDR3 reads CASSRTGVFSTEAFF. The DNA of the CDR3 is TGTGCCAGCAGCCGGACAGGGGTTTTTAGCACTGAAGCTTTCTTT. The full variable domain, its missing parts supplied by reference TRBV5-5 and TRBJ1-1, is DAGVTQSPTHLIKTRGQQVTLRCSPISGHKSVSWYQQVLGQGPQFIFQYYEKEERGRGNFPDRFSARQFPNYSSELNVNALLLGDSALYLCASSRTGVFSTEAFFGQGTRLTVV.

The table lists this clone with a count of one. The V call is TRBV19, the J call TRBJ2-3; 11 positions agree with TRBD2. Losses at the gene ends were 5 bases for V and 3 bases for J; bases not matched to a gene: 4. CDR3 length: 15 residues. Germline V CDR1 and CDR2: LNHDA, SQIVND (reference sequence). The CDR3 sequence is CASSVTSGKTDTQYF. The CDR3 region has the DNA TGTGCCAGTAGTGTGACTAGCGGGAAAACAGATACGCAGTATTTT. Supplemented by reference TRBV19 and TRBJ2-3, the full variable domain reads DGGITQSPKYLFRKEGQNVTLSCEQNLNHDAMYWYRQDPGQGLRLIYYSQIVNDFQKGDIAEGYSVSREKKESFPLTVTSAQKNPTAFYLCASSVTSGKTDTQYFGPGTRLTVL.

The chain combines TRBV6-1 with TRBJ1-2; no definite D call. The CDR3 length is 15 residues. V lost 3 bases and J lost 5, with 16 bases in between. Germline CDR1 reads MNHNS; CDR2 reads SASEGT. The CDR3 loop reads CASSDPADQQYGYTF. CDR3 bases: TGTGCCAGCAGTGACCCAGCGGACCAACAGTATGGCTACACCTTC.

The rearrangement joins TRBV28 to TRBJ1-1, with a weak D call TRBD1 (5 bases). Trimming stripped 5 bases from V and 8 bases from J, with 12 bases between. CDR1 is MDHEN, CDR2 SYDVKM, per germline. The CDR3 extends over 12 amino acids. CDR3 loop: CASSIRAGEAFF. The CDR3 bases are TGTGCCAGCAGTATCAGGGCGGGGGAAGCTTTCTTT.

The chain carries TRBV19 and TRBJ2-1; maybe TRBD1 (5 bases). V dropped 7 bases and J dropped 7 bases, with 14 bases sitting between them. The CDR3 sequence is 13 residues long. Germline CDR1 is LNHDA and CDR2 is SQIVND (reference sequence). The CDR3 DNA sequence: TGTGCCAGTATCTCTCAGGGCAAGAATGAGCAGTTCTTC. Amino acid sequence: CASISQGKNEQFF.

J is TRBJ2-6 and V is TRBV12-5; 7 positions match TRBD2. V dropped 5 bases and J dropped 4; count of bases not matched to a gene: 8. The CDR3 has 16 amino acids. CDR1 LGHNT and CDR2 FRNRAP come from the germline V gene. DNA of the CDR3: TGTGCTAGTGGTCAGTCCGGGGGGTCCGGGGCCAACGTCCTGACTTTC. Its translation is CASGQSGGSGANVLTF.

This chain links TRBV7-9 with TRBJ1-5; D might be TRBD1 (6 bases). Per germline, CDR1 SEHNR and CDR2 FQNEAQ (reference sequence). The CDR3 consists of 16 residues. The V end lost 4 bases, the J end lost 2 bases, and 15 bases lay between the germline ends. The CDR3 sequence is CASSSYRDIGNQPQHF. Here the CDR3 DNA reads TGTGCCAGCAGCTCCTACAGGGATATCGGCAATCAGCCCCAGCATTTT.

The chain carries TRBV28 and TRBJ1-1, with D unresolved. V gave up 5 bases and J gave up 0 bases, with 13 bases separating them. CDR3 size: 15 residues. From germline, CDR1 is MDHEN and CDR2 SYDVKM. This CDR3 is CASSPRVLVNTEAFF. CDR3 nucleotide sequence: TGTGCCAGCAGTCCTCGGGTTTTGGTGAACACTGAAGCTTTCTTT.

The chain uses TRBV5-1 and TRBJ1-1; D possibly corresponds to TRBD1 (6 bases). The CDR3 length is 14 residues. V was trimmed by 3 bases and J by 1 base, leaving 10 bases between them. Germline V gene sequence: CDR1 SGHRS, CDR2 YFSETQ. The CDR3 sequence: CASSSEQGNTEAFF. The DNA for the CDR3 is TGCGCCAGCAGCTCCGAACAGGGGAACACTGAAGCTTTCTTT.

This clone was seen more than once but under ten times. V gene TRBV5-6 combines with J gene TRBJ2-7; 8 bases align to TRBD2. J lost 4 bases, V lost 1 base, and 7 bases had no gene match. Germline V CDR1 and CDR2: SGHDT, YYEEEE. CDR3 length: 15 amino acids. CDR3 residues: CASSLFDGRGYEQYF. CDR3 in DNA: TGTGCCAGCAGCTTGTTTGACGGGAGGGGGTACGAGCAGTACTTC.

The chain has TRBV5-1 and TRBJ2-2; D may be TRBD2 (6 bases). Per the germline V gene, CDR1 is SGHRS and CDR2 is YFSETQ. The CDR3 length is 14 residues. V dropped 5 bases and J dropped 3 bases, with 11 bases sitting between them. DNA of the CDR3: TGCGCCAGCAGTAGCGGATTGTACACCGGGGAGCTGTTTTTT. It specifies CASSSGLYTGELFF. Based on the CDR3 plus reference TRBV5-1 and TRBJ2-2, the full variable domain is KAGVTQTPRYLIKTRGQQVTLSCSPISGHRSVSWYQQTPGQGLQFLFEYFSETQRNKGNFPGRFSGRQFSNSRSEMNVSTLELGDSALYLCASSSGLYTGELFFGEGSRLTVL.

In nucleotides, the CDR3 is TGTGCCCCCTGGAGCAGTGAGACGGCGTCCTTCTACAATGAGCAGTTCTTC. Translating gives CAPWSSETASFYNEQFF. The chain joins TRBV5-3 to TRBJ2-1; D unresolved. TRBV5-3 is filed as an ORF, its function uncertain. The CDR3 sequence is 17 residues long. Trimming left V 10 bases short and J 3 bases short, with 26 bases between.